The sequence of this TCR beta chain was determined in a study of graft-versus-host responses after intestinal transplantation. Across the study: Every transplant recipient was induced with anti-thymocyte globulin, then maintained on tacrolimus and steroids for around 3 years. Study-level points and caveats: High graft-versus-host to host-versus-graft clonal ratios were seen in allografts of patients with graft-donor T cell macrochimerism. Analysis identified GvH clones in recipient marrow, with some appearing first in ileum or blood. Peak circulating GvH clone levels were associated with early post-transplant HvG declines.

As for this clone: The antigen remains unidentified.

Profiled with immunoSEQ multiplex PCR; TCRdb holds only in-frame clones, not every one. The sample consists of some 120,000 clones, roughly nine tenths of them appearing once. The CDR3 extends over 12 amino acids. V dropped 1 base and J dropped 7 bases, with 11 bases sitting between them. Looked up from germline, CDR1 is SQVTM and CDR2 is ANQGSEA. The chain recombines TRBV29-1 with TRBJ2-7; D is possibly TRBD2 (6 bases). The source material was unstimulated CD4+ T cells sorted from spleen or lymph node cells, sampled before transplant. The origin of this receptor is a human donor who was the organ donor for an intestinal transplant. The CDR3 region is CSVEGGRGEQYF. In nucleotides, the CDR3 is TGCAGCGTTGAAGGGGGTCGGGGGGAGCAGTACTTC.